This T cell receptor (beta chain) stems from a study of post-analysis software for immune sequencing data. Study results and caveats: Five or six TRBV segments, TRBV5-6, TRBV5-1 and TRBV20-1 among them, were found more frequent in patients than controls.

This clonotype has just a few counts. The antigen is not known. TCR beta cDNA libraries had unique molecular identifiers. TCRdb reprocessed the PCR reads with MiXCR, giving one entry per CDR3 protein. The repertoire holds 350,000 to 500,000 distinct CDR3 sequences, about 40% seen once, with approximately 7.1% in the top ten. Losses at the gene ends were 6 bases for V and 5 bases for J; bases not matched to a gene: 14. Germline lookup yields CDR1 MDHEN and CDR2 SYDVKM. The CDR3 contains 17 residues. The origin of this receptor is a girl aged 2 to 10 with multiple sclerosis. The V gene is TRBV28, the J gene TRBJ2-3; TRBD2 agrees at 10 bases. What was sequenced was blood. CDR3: CASSHPPASGRRDTQYF. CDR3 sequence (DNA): TGTGCCAGCAGCCATCCTCCGGCTAGCGGGAGAAGAGATACGCAGTATTTT. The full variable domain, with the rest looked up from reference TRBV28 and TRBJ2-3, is DVKVTQSSRYLVKRTGEKVFLECVQDMDHENMFWYRQDPGLGLRLIYFSYDVKMKEKGDIPEGYSVSREKKERFSLILESASTNQTSMYLCASSHPPASGRRDTQYFGPGTRLTVL.